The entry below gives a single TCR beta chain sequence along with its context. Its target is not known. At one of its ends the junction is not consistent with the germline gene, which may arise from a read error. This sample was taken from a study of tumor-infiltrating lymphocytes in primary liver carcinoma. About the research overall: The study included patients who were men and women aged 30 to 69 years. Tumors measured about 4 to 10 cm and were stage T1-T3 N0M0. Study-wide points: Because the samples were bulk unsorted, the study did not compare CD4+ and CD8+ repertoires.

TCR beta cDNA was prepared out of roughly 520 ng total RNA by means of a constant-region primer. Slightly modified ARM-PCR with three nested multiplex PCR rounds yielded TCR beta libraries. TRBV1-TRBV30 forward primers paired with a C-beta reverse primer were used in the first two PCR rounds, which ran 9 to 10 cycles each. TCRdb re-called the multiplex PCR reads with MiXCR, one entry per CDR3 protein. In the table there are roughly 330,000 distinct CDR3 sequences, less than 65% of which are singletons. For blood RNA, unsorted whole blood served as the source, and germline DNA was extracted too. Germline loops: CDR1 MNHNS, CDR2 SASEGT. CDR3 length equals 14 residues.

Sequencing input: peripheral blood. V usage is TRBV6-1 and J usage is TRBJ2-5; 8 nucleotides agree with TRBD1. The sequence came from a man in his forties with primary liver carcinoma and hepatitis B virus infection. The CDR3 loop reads CDSRTGPHPATQYF. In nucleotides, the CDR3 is TGTGACAGCAGGACAGGGCCTCACCCCGCGACCCAGTACTTC.